This T cell receptor beta chain was retrieved from a study of T cell clusters in autoimmune cytopenias. TRB was amplified by touch-down multiplex PCR, primer pools A and B combined. TCRdb reprocessed the multiplex PCR reads and reports one entry per CDR3 protein, with no DNA. Found here are 9,500 or so distinct CDR3 sequences; the top ten clones hold about a tenth. Of note for this clonotype: Its specificity is not known.

Roughly 38,000 genome equivalents of blood DNA were amplified for TRB. Study-wide findings and caveats: The cluster-lack signature was not seen for secondary cytopenia versus chronic lymphocytic leukemia.

CDR3 length: 14 residues. Per the germline V gene, CDR1 is SGHRS and CDR2 is YFSETQ. The TCR comes from a human donor with an autoimmune cytopenia or autoimmune hepatitis (not recorded which). V gene TRBV5-1 combines with J gene TRBJ2-3; the TCRdb D gene call, TRBD1, has no DNA to confirm it. The specimen sequenced was peripheral blood. CDR3 loop: CASSTGQGTDTQYF. The full variable domain, completed using reference TRBV5-1 and TRBJ2-3, is KAGVTQTPRYLIKTRGQQVTLSCSPISGHRSVSWYQQTPGQGLQFLFEYFSETQRNKGNFPGRFSGRQFSNSRSEMNVSTLELGDSALYLCASSTGQGTDTQYFGPGTRLTVL.